Sequencing of this T cell receptor beta chain was carried out in a study of T cell responses to AZD1222 COVID-19 vaccine (dated by TCRdb to the early 2020s). For the study in its entirety: TCR sequencing covered 230 or so trial participants: 200 to 220 given two doses of AZD1222 and approximately 26 given two doses of MenACWY control vaccine. Trial participants were enrolled by age into subgroups of 18-55, 56-69 and 70-plus years, and around 150, 28 and 57 TCR-sequenced participants, respectively, were included in these subgroups. Points the paper makes about the study in general: In the small 56-69-year group, the increase in depth fell short of significance, most likely because of low power. Conclusions about previously exposed vaccinees were limited because only a handful of AZD1222 recipients were SARS-CoV-2 seropositive at baseline. No day 14 peak-response samples were available, so repertoires were characterized only after the peak T cell response. After two AZD1222 doses, spike-specific TCR breadth and depth were significantly higher than at day 0 and than in MenACWY recipients. Participants were mostly white British, with more females than males. The authors suggested clonal diversity may have been underestimated. CD4 TCRs associated with the vaccine covered the entire spike protein, and the dominant responses were in regions 160-218 and 743-854. Reportedly, close to half of the unique spike-specific TCRs recognized epitopes lying outside the regions that are mutated in the B.1.351 and B.1.1.7 variants.

The CDR3 regions of human TCRbeta chains were subjected to immunosequencing. The source study handled its data this way. TCRs in the repertoires were compared against a reference library of SARS-CoV-2-specific TCRs that had been generated with the MIRA antigen-specificity platform. Breadth was defined as the fraction of unique TCRs that were SARS-CoV-2-associated. Depth was defined as the fraction of total T cells that were SARS-CoV-2-associated. Using the MIRA data, each spike-specific TCR was mapped to the spike region that the TCR reacts to and placed in a CD4 or CD8 class. Log10-transformed breadth and depth values were compared by one-way ANOVA with Sidak's multiple comparisons tests. The source is immuneACCESS, and TCRdb retained only in-frame sequences with V and J called. Part of the clones is not carried over; for the studies checked, unresolved V genes explain less than half of this, and the remainder is unexplained. V, J and clone size reflect that table, while D and trimming were determined from the DNA. Recorded for this sample are some 110,000 clones; around 89% of them occurred a single time. The ten largest clones represent about 7.1% of the sample.

Concerning this clone itself: The target of this receptor is not known. No base-level quality is on record; no much larger clone is a single base apart.

What this sample's time point label stands for: about 28 days (+/-7) after the second vaccine dose. AZD1222 recipients with second doses at about 4 weeks or about 12 weeks were pooled, because spike-specific TCR depth and breadth did not differ between schedules. Vaccinee samples were obtained from the UK trials COV001 and COV002, which included a single-blind randomized controlled phase 2/3 trial of AZD1222 (ChAdOx1 nCoV-19) in healthy adults. For TCRbeta chain sequencing, PBMC samples from trial participants were taken at day 0 and at day 28 after the second dose. The V and J ends are trimmed by 0 bases and 3 bases, leaving 6 bases between them. The CDR3 has 12 amino acids, counting the end cysteine and phenylalanine. Only the CDR3 region is kept as DNA, spanning 36 bases read in frame from base 1. For CDR1 and CDR2, the germline V gene (reference sequence) lists GTSNPN and SVGIG.

The sample consisted of peripheral blood, taken 28 days after the second AZD1222 dose. The chain links TRBV30 with TRBJ2-7, with the D gene call left open. The TCR sequence derives from an adult who received the AZD1222 COVID-19 vaccine. The nucleotide sequence reads as follows: TGTGCCTGGAGTGTACCACTCTACGAGCAGTACTTC. It specifies CAWSVPLYEQYF.